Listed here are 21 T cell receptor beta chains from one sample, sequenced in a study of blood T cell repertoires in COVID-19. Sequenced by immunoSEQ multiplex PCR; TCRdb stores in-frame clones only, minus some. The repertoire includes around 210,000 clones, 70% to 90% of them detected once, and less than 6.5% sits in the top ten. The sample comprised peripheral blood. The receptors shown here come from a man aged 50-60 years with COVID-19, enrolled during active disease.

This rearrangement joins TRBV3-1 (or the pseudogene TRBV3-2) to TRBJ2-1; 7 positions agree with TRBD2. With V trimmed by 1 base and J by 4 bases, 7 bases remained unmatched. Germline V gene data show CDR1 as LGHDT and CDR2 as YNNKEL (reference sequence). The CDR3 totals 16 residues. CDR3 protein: CASSQVPAGKYNEQFF. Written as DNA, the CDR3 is TGTGCCAGCAGCCAAGTTCCAGCGGGGAAATACAATGAGCAGTTCTTC.

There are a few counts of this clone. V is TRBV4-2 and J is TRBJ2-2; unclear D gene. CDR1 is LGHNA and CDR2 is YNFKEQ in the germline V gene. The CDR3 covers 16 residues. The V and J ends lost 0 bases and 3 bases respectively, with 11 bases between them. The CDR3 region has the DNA TGTGCCAGCAGCCAAGAGGCAGAGACTTACACCGGGGAGCTGTTTTTT. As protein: CASSQEAETYTGELFF.

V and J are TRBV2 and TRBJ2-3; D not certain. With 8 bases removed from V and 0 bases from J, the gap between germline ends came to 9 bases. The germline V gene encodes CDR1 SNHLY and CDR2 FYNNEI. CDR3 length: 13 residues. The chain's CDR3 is CASGIESTDTQYF. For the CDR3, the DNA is TGTGCCAGCGGTATAGAGAGCACAGATACGCAGTATTTT.

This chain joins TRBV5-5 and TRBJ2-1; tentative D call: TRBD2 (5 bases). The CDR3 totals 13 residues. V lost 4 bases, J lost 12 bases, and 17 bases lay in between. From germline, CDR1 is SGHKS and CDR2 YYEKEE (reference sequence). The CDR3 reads CASSGLGSRGQFF. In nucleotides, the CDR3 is TGTGCCAGCAGCGGCCTTGGGTCACGGGGGCAGTTCTTC.

This chain's CDR3 is CASSEGIPGHHYGYTF. The CDR3 DNA sequence: TGTGCCAGCAGTGAAGGGATTCCGGGACACCACTATGGCTACACCTTC. The gene calls are TRBV2 and TRBJ1-2; weak D call: TRBD1 (6 bases). This CDR3 is 16 amino acids long. Trimming removed 1 base from V and 3 bases from J, with 15 bases in between. CDR1 SNHLY and CDR2 FYNNEI come from the germline V gene. The whole variable domain, remainder taken from reference TRBV2 and TRBJ1-2, is EPEVTQTPSHQVTQMGQEVILRCVPISNHLYFYWYRQILGQKVEFLVSFYNNEISEKSEIFDDQFSVERPDGSNFTLKIRSTKLEDSAMYFCASSEGIPGHHYGYTFGSGTRLTVV.

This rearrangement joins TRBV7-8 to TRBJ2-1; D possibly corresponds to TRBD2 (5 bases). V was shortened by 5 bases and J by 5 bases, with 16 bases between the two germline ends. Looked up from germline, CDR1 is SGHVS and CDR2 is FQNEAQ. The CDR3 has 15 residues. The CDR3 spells CASSPRVDLNNEQFF. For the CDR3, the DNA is TGTGCCAGCAGCCCGCGGGTAGACTTGAACAATGAGCAGTTCTTC. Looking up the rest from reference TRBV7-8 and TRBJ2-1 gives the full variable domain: GAGVSQSPRYKVAKRGQDVALRCDPISGHVSLFWYQQALGQGPEFLTYFQNEAQLDKSGLPSDRFFAERPEGSVSTLKIQRTQQEDSAVYLCASSPRVDLNNEQFFGPGTRLTVL.

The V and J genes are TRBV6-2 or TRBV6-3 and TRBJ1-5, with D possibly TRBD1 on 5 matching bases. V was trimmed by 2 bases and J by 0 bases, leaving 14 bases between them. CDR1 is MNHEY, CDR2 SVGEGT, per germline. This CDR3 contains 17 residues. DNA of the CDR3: TGTGCCAGCAGTTACCCGGGCGACAGCTTTAGCAATCAGCCCCAGCATTTT. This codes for CASSYPGDSFSNQPQHF.

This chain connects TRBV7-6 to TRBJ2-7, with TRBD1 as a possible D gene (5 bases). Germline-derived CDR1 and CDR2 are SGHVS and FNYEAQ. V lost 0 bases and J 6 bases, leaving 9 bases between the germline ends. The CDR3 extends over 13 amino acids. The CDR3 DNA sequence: TGTGCCAGCAGCTTAGCCAGGGAAAGCGAGCAGTACTTC. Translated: CASSLARESEQYF.

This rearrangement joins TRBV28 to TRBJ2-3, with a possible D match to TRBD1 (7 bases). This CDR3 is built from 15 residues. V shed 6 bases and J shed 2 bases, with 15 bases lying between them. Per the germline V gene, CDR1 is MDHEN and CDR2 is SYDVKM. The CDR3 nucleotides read TGTGCCAGCAGCCCCCAGGGGGAGGTCACAGATACGCAGTATTTT. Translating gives CASSPQGEVTDTQYF.

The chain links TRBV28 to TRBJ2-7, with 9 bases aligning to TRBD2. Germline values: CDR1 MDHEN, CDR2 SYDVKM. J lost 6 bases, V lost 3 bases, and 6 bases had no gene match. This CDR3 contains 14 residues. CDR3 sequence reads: CASSFRGGALEQYF. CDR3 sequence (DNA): TGTGCCAGCAGTTTCCGCGGGGGGGCTCTCGAGCAGTACTTC. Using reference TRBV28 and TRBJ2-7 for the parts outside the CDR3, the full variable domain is DVKVTQSSRYLVKRTGEKVFLECVQDMDHENMFWYRQDPGLGLRLIYFSYDVKMKEKGDIPEGYSVSREKKERFSLILESASTNQTSMYLCASSFRGGALEQYFGPGTRLTVT.

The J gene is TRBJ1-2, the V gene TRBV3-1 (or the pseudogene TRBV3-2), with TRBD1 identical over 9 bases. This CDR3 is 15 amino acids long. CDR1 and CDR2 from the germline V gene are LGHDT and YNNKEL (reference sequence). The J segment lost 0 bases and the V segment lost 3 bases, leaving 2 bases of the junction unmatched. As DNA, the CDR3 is TGTGCCAGCAGCCACGGACAGGGGACTAACTATGGCTACACCTTC. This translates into CASSHGQGTNYGYTF.

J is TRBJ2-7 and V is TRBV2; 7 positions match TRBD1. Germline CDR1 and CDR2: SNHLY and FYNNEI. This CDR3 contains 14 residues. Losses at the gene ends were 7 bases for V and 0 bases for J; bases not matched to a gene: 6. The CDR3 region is CASKEQGSSYEQYF. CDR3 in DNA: TGTGCCAGCAAAGAACAGGGGAGCTCCTACGAGCAGTACTTC.

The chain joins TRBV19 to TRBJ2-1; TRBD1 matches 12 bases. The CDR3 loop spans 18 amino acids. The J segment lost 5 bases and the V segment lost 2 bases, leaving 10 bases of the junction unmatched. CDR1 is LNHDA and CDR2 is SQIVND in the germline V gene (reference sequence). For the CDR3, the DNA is TGTGCCAGTAGTATATACGGGGGGACAGGGGGCGCCCACAATGAGCAGTTCTTC. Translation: CASSIYGGTGGAHNEQFF.

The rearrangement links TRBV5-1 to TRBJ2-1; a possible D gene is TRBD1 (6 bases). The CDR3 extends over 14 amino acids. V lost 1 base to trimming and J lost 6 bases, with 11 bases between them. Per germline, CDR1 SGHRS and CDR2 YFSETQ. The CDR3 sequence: CASSLRQASNEQFF. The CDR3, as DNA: TGCGCCAGCAGCTTGAGACAGGCCAGCAATGAGCAGTTCTTC.

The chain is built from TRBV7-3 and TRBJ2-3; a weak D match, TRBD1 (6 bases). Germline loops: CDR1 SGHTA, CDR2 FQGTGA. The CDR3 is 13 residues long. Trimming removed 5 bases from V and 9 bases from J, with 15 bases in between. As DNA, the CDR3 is TGTGCCAGCAGCCCGGGGACCCAGGGGACGCAGTATTTT. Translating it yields CASSPGTQGTQYF.

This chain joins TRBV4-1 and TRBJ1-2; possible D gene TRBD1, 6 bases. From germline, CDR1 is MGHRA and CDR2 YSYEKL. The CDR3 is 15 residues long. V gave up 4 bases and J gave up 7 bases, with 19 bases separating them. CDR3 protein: CASSPRARDNTGYTF. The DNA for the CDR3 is TGCGCCAGCAGCCCCCGGGCCCGGGACAACACTGGCTACACCTTC.

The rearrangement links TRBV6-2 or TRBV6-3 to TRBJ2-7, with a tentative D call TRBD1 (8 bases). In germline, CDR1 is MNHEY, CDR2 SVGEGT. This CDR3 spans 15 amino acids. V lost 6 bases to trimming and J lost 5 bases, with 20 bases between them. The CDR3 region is CASSPNRGGYDEQYF. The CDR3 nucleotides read TGTGCCAGCAGCCCCAACAGGGGGGGATATGACGAGCAGTACTTC.

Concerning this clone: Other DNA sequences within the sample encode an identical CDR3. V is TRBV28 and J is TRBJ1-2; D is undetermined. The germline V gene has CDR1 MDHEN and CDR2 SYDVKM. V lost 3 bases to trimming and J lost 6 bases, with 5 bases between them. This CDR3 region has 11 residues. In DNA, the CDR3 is TGTGCCAGCAGTTTTCCCGATGGCTACACCTTC. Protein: CASSFPDGYTF.

This chain's CDR3 is CASSRPGLAGTDEQFF. The CDR3 bases are TGTGCCAGCAGTCGACCGGGACTAGCGGGGACTGATGAGCAGTTCTTC. The chain combines TRBV14 with TRBJ2-1, with 13 bases aligning to TRBD2. Germline V gene sequence: CDR1 SGHDN, CDR2 FVKESK. This CDR3 contains 16 residues. Germline trimming cut 6 bases from V and 8 bases from J; bases unmatched to any gene: 10.

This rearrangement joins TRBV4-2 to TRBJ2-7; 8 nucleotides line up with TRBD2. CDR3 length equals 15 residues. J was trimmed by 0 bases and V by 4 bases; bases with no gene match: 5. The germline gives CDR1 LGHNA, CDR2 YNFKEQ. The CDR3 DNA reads TGTGCCAGCAGCCGGCGCGGGGGGAGCTCCTACGAGCAGTACTTC. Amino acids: CASSRRGGSSYEQYF.

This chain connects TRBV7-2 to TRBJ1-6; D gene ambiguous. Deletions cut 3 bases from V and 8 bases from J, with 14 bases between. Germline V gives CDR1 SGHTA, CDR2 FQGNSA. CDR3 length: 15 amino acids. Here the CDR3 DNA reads TGTGCCAGCAGCTTCTACGGGAAATGGGATTCACCCCTCCACTTT. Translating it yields CASSFYGKWDSPLHF.